The 17 T cell receptor beta chains below all came from one sample that was sequenced in a study of blood T cell repertoires in COVID-19. Clones were read by immunoSEQ multiplex PCR, and TCRdb kept only the in-frame ones, dropping some. The sample carries under 150,000 clones, more than 70% recorded once. Sequenced input: peripheral blood. The receptors come from a man aged 55-75 years with acute or convalescent COVID-19.

This clone was counted a single time. The genes are TRBV5-1 and TRBJ2-7; no definite D call. This CDR3 spans 14 amino acids. V lost 0 bases and J 2 bases, leaving 9 bases between the germline ends. Germline CDR1 reads SGHRS; CDR2 reads YFSETQ. CDR3 nucleotides: TGCGCCAGCAGCTTGGGGGCAACCCCCTACGAGCAGTACTTC. This translates into CASSLGATPYEQYF. Together with reference TRBV5-1 and TRBJ2-7, the CDR3 gives the full variable domain: KAGVTQTPRYLIKTRGQQVTLSCSPISGHRSVSWYQQTPGQGLQFLFEYFSETQRNKGNFPGRFSGRQFSNSRSEMNVSTLELGDSALYLCASSLGATPYEQYFGPGTRLTVT.

The genes are TRBV27 and TRBJ2-6; the D gene is possibly TRBD1 (6 bases). The CDR3 is 17 amino acids. Germline lookup yields CDR1 MNHEY and CDR2 SMNVEV (reference sequence). The V gene lost 2 bases and the J gene lost 3 bases, with 14 bases spanning the gap. The CDR3, as DNA: TGTGCCAGCAGTTTAGATTCAGGGGCGGGTGGGGCCAACGTCCTGACTTTC. Translating it yields CASSLDSGAGGANVLTF.

V is TRBV7-9 and J is TRBJ1-5, with D maybe TRBD1 (5 bases). CDR3 length: 16 residues. Deletions cut 1 base from V and 2 bases from J, with 12 bases between. Germline V CDR1 and CDR2: SEHNR, FQNEAQ (reference sequence). CDR3 coding DNA: TGTGCCAGCAGCTTAGTACTAGGGGAGGGCAATCAGCCCCAGCATTTT. This codes for CASSLVLGEGNQPQHF.

This sequence joins TRBV5-1 and TRBJ2-5, with D possibly matching TRBD1 (6 bases). The CDR3 is 16 residues long. V gave up 1 base and J gave up 4 bases, with 17 bases separating them. Germline assignment: CDR1 SGHRS and CDR2 YFSETQ. The CDR3 loop reads CASSLSTQGSAETQYF. CDR3 DNA sequence: TGCGCCAGCAGCTTGAGCACACAGGGATCTGCAGAGACCCAGTACTTC. Together with reference TRBV5-1 and TRBJ2-5, the CDR3 gives the full variable domain: KAGVTQTPRYLIKTRGQQVTLSCSPISGHRSVSWYQQTPGQGLQFLFEYFSETQRNKGNFPGRFSGRQFSNSRSEMNVSTLELGDSALYLCASSLSTQGSAETQYFGPGTRLLVL.

V gene TRBV5-6 combines with J gene TRBJ2-1; D perhaps matches TRBD2 (5 bases). CDR3 length: 14 residues. V gave up 1 base and J gave up 5 bases, with 10 bases separating them. Germline V gene sequence: CDR1 SGHDT, CDR2 YYEEEE. The CDR3 bases are TGTGCCAGCAGCTTGTACTCGGGGAACAATGAGCAGTTCTTC. It is translated as CASSLYSGNNEQFF.

In this sample, this clone turned up a few times. V usage is TRBV5-1 and J usage is TRBJ2-4; 8 bases align to TRBD1. Germline CDR1 and CDR2: SGHRS and YFSETQ. This CDR3 spans 16 amino acids. After removal of 5 bases from V and 3 bases from J, the junction contained 10 bases not matched to a gene. The CDR3 nucleotides read TGCGCCAGCAGAAGGGACAGGTCTGGGGGCAAAAACATTCAGTACTTC. Translation gives CASRRDRSGGKNIQYF.

V and J are TRBV5-1 and TRBJ2-7, with 7 bases lining up with TRBD1. Germline V gene sequence: CDR1 SGHRS, CDR2 YFSETQ. This CDR3 is built from 14 residues. V lost 5 bases and J lost 6; bases outside the gene matches: 11. Here the CDR3 reads CASRNDRVAGEQYF. CDR3 in DNA: TGCGCCAGCAGAAACGACAGGGTTGCGGGCGAGCAGTACTTC.

This chain links TRBV30 with TRBJ2-7, with no clear D. Germline assignment: CDR1 GTSNPN and CDR2 SVGIG (reference sequence). The CDR3 runs 12 residues. V lost 4 bases and J lost 4, with 11 bases in between. In DNA form, the CDR3 reads TGTGCCTGGACAGGTGACCGTTACGAGCAGTACTTC. Protein: CAWTGDRYEQYF.

The rearrangement links TRBV7-8 to TRBJ2-1; TRBD2 aligns across 8 bases. V was pared by 4 bases and J by 2 bases, with 4 bases of the junction left unmatched. Germline-derived CDR1 and CDR2 are SGHVS and FQNEAQ. The CDR3 covers 15 residues. CDR3: CASSSGLVPYNEQFF. The CDR3, as DNA: TGTGCCAGCAGCTCGGGACTAGTCCCCTACAATGAGCAGTTCTTC.

The chain employs TRBV5-4 and TRBJ2-2, with 16 bases matching TRBD2. The CDR3 loop spans 18 amino acids. The trim removed 4 bases at V and 6 bases at J, leaving 9 bases unmatched. Germline lookup yields CDR1 SGHNT and CDR2 YYREEE (reference sequence). CDR3 bases: TGTGCCAGCAGCCCCCCGGGACTAGCGGGGGGGATTTCCGGGGAGCTGTTTTTT. Its translation is CASSPPGLAGGISGELFF. Together with reference TRBV5-4 and TRBJ2-2, the CDR3 gives the full variable domain: ETGVTQSPTHLIKTRGQQVTLRCSSQSGHNTVSWYQQALGQGPQFIFQYYREEENGRGNFPPRFSGLQFPNYSSELNVNALELDDSALYLCASSPPGLAGGISGELFFGEGSRLTVL.

This chain connects TRBV27 to TRBJ2-3; D not resolved. The germline V and J ends were trimmed by 1 base and 0 bases, with 14 bases remaining between them. The CDR3 has 17 amino acids. Germline V gene lookup returns CDR1 MNHEY and CDR2 SMNVEV (reference sequence). CDR3 DNA sequence: TGTGCCAGCAGTTTATTCCCCGAGCCTGCCAGCACAGATACGCAGTATTTT. This sequence encodes CASSLFPEPASTDTQYF.

CDR3 sequence: CASSATRGDKNSYSNQPQHF. DNA of the CDR3: TGTGCCAGCAGTGCAACACGAGGGGACAAAAACTCATATAGCAATCAGCCCCAGCATTTT. This chain links TRBV6-1 with TRBJ1-5; D is perhaps TRBD1 (6 bases). Germline V CDR1 and CDR2: MNHNS, SASEGT. The V end lost 4 bases, the J end lost 0 bases, and 25 bases lay between the germline ends. The CDR3 contains 20 residues.

The V call is TRBV7-2, the J call TRBJ2-6; 13 bases align to TRBD2. J gave up 0 bases and V 5 bases, and 4 bases lay outside the gene matches. The CDR3 extends over 18 amino acids. Germline CDR1 reads SGHTA; CDR2 reads FQGNSA. The CDR3 sequence: CASSQGLAGPSGANVLTF. The CDR3 DNA follows: TGTGCCAGCAGCCAGGGACTAGCGGGGCCCTCTGGGGCCAACGTCCTGACTTTC.

The V and J genes are TRBV7-2 and TRBJ1-2; D might be TRBD1 (6 bases). This CDR3 contains 18 residues. CDR1 is SGHTA and CDR2 is FQGNSA in the germline V gene. The ends were cut back, 0 bases at V and 3 bases at J, with 20 bases in the middle. Written as DNA, the CDR3 is TGTGCCAGCAGCTTAGCCGCAGGCTGGACAGCAACCGACTATGGCTACACCTTC. It encodes CASSLAAGWTATDYGYTF.

The chain links TRBV9 to TRBJ2-3, with TRBD2 identical over 11 bases. The CDR3 loop spans 16 amino acids. Germline CDR1 reads SGDLS; CDR2 reads YYNGEE. With 3 bases clipped from V and 5 bases from J, the junction kept 8 bases outside the gene matches. The chain's CDR3 is CASSANSGGVGDTQYF. DNA of the CDR3: TGTGCCAGCAGCGCAAATAGCGGGGGGGTTGGAGATACGCAGTATTTT.

CDR3 protein: CSASGASGRAGETQYF. The CDR3, as DNA: TGCAGTGCTAGTGGGGCTAGCGGGAGGGCCGGGGAGACCCAGTACTTC. The chain employs TRBV20-1 and TRBJ2-5; 12 bases are a match to TRBD2. CDR1 and CDR2 from the germline V gene are DFQATT and SNEGSKA (reference sequence). V shed 3 bases and J 5 bases; nucleotides not matched to a gene: 10. The CDR3 spans 16 residues.

V and J are TRBV7-9 and TRBJ2-1; 11 bases agree with TRBD2. This CDR3 has 18 amino acids. The V and J ends lost 3 bases and 0 bases, in that order; junction bases with no gene match: 7. Germline values: CDR1 SEHNR, CDR2 FQNEAQ (reference sequence). In nucleotides, the CDR3 is TGTGCCAGCAGCTTGCCTACTAGCGGGGGAAGCTCCTACAATGAGCAGTTCTTC. Residues: CASSLPTSGGSSYNEQFF.